What follows are 26 T cell receptor beta chains derived from one specimen sequenced in a study of T cell changes during pregnancy in multiple sclerosis. Measured with immunoSEQ multiplex PCR; TCRdb has only the in-frame clones, and not every one. Here the sample spans roughly 84,000 clones, around 93% being singletons. This sample comprised peripheral blood, obtained in the third trimester of pregnancy. The receptors were sampled from a female donor in good health, enrolled as a control in a pregnancy study.

The chain uses TRBV6-6 and TRBJ2-1; D might be TRBD2 (5 bases). The germline gives CDR1 MNHNY, CDR2 SVGAGI (reference sequence). CDR3 length: 14 residues. The V end lost 2 bases, the J end lost 6 bases, and 11 bases lay between the germline ends. CDR3 DNA: TGTGCCAGCAGTTACCTCCTGGGAGCCAATGAGCAGTTCTTC. This codes for CASSYLLGANEQFF.

The rearrangement links TRBV5-5 to TRBJ1-1, with no clear D. There are 15 residues in the CDR3. Germline V gene sequence: CDR1 SGHKS, CDR2 YYEKEE (reference sequence). V was clipped by 0 bases and J by 0 bases, with 9 bases between them. In DNA form, the CDR3 reads TGTGCCAGCAGCTTGGCCCCCGGGGTGAACACTGAAGCTTTCTTT. Protein product: CASSLAPGVNTEAFF.

The chain uses TRBV5-6 and TRBJ1-6, with D possibly being TRBD1 (5 bases). Germline V gene sequence: CDR1 SGHDT, CDR2 YYEEEE. Trimming pared 1 base from V and 9 bases from J, leaving 11 bases between. The CDR3 totals 14 residues. The CDR3 nucleotides read TGTGCCAGCAGCTTGCGGGGGGTCGGTTCACCCCTCCACTTT. Translated: CASSLRGVGSPLHF. The whole variable domain, filled in from reference TRBV5-6 and TRBJ1-6, reads DAGVTQSPTHLIKTRGQQVTLRCSPKSGHDTVSWYQQALGQGPQFIFQYYEEEERQRGNFPDRFSGHQFPNYSSELNVNALLLGDSALYLCASSLRGVGSPLHFGNGTRLTVT.

CDR3 sequence (DNA): TGCAGCGTAGGGACAGGCCATACTGAGCAGTTCTTC. The encoded protein is CSVGTGHTEQFF. The chain couples TRBV29-1 to TRBJ2-1; 8 bases line up with TRBD1. The CDR3 loop spans 12 amino acids. Germline trimming cut 6 bases from V and 9 bases from J; bases unmatched to any gene: 7. The germline V gene encodes CDR1 SQVTM and CDR2 ANQGSEA.

V and J are TRBV7-2 and TRBJ2-7, with 7 bases aligning to TRBD2. From germline, CDR1 is SGHTA and CDR2 FQGNSA. CDR3 length equals 13 residues. With V trimmed by 4 bases and J by 7 bases, 7 bases remained unmatched. Here the CDR3 DNA reads TGTGCCAGCAGCTCTCGGACTAGTCGGGAGCAGTACTTC. This gives the protein CASSSRTSREQYF. The full variable domain, its missing parts supplied by reference TRBV7-2 and TRBJ2-7, is GAGVSQSPSNKVTEKGKDVELRCDPISGHTALYWYRQSLGQGLEFLIYFQGNSAPDKSGLPSDRFSAERTGGSVSTLTIQRTQQEDSAVYLCASSSRTSREQYFGPGTRLTVT.

The chain is built from TRBV2 and TRBJ2-1, with a weak D call TRBD1 (6 bases). Between the trimmed V and J ends, which lost 4 bases and 5 bases, there was a span of 9 bases. The CDR3 is 13 residues long. The germline CDR1 and CDR2 sequences are SNHLY and FYNNEI. The CDR3, as DNA: TGTGCCAGCAGTGGACAGGAGAACAATGAGCAGTTCTTC. This encodes CASSGQENNEQFF.

This chain connects TRBV10-3 to TRBJ2-5, with 9 bases matching TRBD1. The CDR3 is 16 amino acids. With 2 bases clipped from V and 4 bases from J, the junction kept 8 bases outside the gene matches. CDR1 ENHRY and CDR2 SYGVKD come from the germline V gene. CDR3 in amino acids: CAISEPGTGLGETQYF. CDR3 in DNA: TGTGCCATCAGTGAGCCCGGGACAGGGTTGGGAGAGACCCAGTACTTC.

The genes are TRBV7-9 and TRBJ2-2; 8 nucleotides agree with TRBD1. The CDR3 has 15 residues. CDR1 is SEHNR and CDR2 is FQNEAQ in the germline V gene (reference sequence). The trim removed 5 bases at V and 4 bases at J, leaving 6 bases unmatched. The CDR3 region is CASSPPTGATGELFF. The CDR3 nucleotides read TGTGCCAGCAGCCCTCCGACAGGGGCCACCGGGGAGCTGTTTTTT.

This rearrangement joins TRBV7-9 to TRBJ1-1; 7 bases are a match to TRBD1. After removal of 4 bases from V and 1 base from J, the junction contained 9 bases not matched to a gene. The CDR3 is 16 amino acids. Germline V CDR1 and CDR2: SEHNR, FQNEAQ (reference sequence). CDR3 loop: CASSSDRQTTNTEAFF. CDR3 in DNA: TGTGCCAGCAGCTCGGACAGGCAGACGACGAACACTGAAGCTTTCTTT. The entire variable domain, with the rest obtained from reference TRBV7-9 and TRBJ1-1, is as follows: DTGVSQNPRHKITKRGQNVTFRCDPISEHNRLYWYRQTLGQGPEFLTYFQNEAQLEKSRLLSDRFSAERPKGSFSTLEIQRTEQGDSAMYLCASSSDRQTTNTEAFFGQGTRLTVV.

The chain uses TRBV5-6 and TRBJ2-7; TRBD2 might be the D (5 bases). V was clipped by 4 bases and J by 6 bases, with 20 bases between them. From germline, CDR1 is SGHDT and CDR2 YYEEEE. The CDR3 length is 15 residues. As DNA, the CDR3 is TGTGCCAGCAGCCGAACCATTGAGGGTGCCGGCGAGCAGTACTTC. As protein: CASSRTIEGAGEQYF.

This chain joins TRBV6-1 and TRBJ2-1, with TRBD2 identical over 9 bases. The CDR3 totals 15 residues. The germline V gene has CDR1 MNHNS and CDR2 SASEGT. The trim removed 2 bases at V and 2 bases at J, leaving 1 base unmatched. The CDR3 nucleotides read TGTGCCAGCAGTGAATTAGCGGGAGCCTACAATGAGCAGTTCTTC. It translates to CASSELAGAYNEQFF.

The V and J genes are TRBV28 and TRBJ2-7; the match to TRBD2 covers 8 bases. Germline V gene sequence: CDR1 MDHEN, CDR2 SYDVKM. The CDR3 is 15 residues long. The V gene end was trimmed by 5 bases and the J gene end by 4 bases; junction bases not matched to a gene: 10. The CDR3 spells CASSGIAGKAYEQYF. As DNA, the CDR3 is TGTGCCAGCAGTGGAATAGCGGGAAAGGCTTACGAGCAGTACTTC.

This chain joins TRBV11-1 and TRBJ2-5, with D unresolved. Per the germline V gene, CDR1 is SGHAT and CDR2 is FQDESV (reference sequence). Deletions cut 0 bases from V and 5 bases from J, with 13 bases between. This CDR3 is built from 15 residues. The CDR3 coding sequence is TGTGCCAGCAGCTTAGCCTTGGGCCCCAGGGAGACCCAGTACTTC. The encoded protein is CASSLALGPRETQYF.

The chain recombines TRBV5-4 with TRBJ1-2, with D possibly being TRBD1 (6 bases). The CDR3 has 14 amino acids. Trimming cost V 3 bases and J 8 bases, with 17 bases left between them. Germline V gene sequence: CDR1 SGHNT, CDR2 YYREEE (reference sequence). CDR3 nucleotide sequence: TGTGCCAGCAGCTGGAGTCAGGGGCGGGAGGGCTACACCTTC. Encoded protein: CASSWSQGREGYTF.

The chain recombines TRBV18 with TRBJ2-2; no definite D call. Germline CDR1 KGHSH, CDR2 LQKENI. The CDR3 is 13 residues long. Between the trimmed V and J ends, which lost 3 bases and 5 bases, there was a span of 7 bases. The CDR3, as DNA: TGTGCCAGCTCACCCTCAGGAACCGGGGAGCTGTTTTTT. Translating gives CASSPSGTGELFF. Looking up the rest from reference TRBV18 and TRBJ2-2 gives the full variable domain: NAGVMQNPRHLVRRRGQEARLRCSPMKGHSHVYWYRQLPEEGLKFMVYLQKENIIDESGMPKERFSAEFPKEGPSILRIQQVVRGDSAAYFCASSPSGTGELFFGEGSRLTVL.

V usage is TRBV18 and J usage is TRBJ2-1, with D possibly matching TRBD2 (7 bases). V lost 3 bases and J lost 4, with 13 bases in between. CDR3 length equals 15 residues. CDR1 is KGHSH and CDR2 is LQKENI in the germline V gene. The CDR3 reads CASSPARGAYNEQFF. CDR3 DNA sequence: TGTGCCAGCTCACCGGCTCGGGGGGCTTACAATGAGCAGTTCTTC.

The rearrangement uses TRBV27 and TRBJ1-4; 9 bases agree with TRBD1. The V segment lost 5 bases and the J segment 8 bases; nucleotides outside the gene matches: 9. The CDR3 has 15 residues. Germline values: CDR1 MNHEY, CDR2 SMNVEV (reference sequence). CDR3 sequence reads: CASSHSGTGREKLFF. The CDR3, as DNA: TGTGCCAGCAGTCACTCCGGGACAGGGAGGGAAAAACTGTTTTTT.

The chain combines TRBV28 with TRBJ2-1; tentative D call: TRBD2 (6 bases). The CDR3 totals 13 residues. Trimming removed 5 bases from V and 10 bases from J, with 15 bases in between. Looked up from germline, CDR1 is MDHEN and CDR2 is SYDVKM. CDR3 amino acids: CASSISVGGEQFF. CDR3 coding DNA: TGTGCCAGCAGTATCTCCGTCGGAGGGGAGCAGTTCTTC.

The rearrangement uses TRBV18 and TRBJ2-7, with D hard to call. The CDR3 runs to 12 residues. V lost 6 bases and J 6 bases, leaving 12 bases between the germline ends. Germline V gives CDR1 KGHSH, CDR2 LQKENI. The CDR3 DNA follows: TGTGCCAGCTCGTCTATCCGAGGCGAGCAGTACTTC. Its protein product is CASSSIRGEQYF.

V is TRBV28 and J is TRBJ2-2, with TRBD1 as a possible D gene (5 bases). V lost 7 bases, J lost 4 bases, and 16 bases lay in between. The V gene's germline CDR1 is MDHEN and CDR2 SYDVKM. The CDR3 consists of 15 residues. CDR3 coding DNA: TGTGCCAGCACCGCACAGGTCCGAGGCACCGGGGAGCTGTTTTTT. As protein: CASTAQVRGTGELFF.

The rearrangement uses TRBV7-7 and TRBJ2-3; 7 nucleotides line up with TRBD2. The CDR3 is made up of 12 amino acids. Germline lookup yields CDR1 SSHAT and CDR2 FNYEAQ (reference sequence). The CDR3, as DNA: TGTGCTGGCGGCGGGAGCGCAGATACGCAGTATTTT. It yields the protein CAGGGSADTQYF.

This chain uses TRBV4-2 with TRBJ2-3; 7 bases match TRBD2. The V and J ends lost 5 bases and 4 bases, in that order; junction bases with no gene match: 15. Germline CDR1 reads LGHNA; CDR2 reads YNFKEQ. This CDR3 contains 17 residues. Here the CDR3 reads CASSKRGIQRDPDTQYF. In nucleotides, the CDR3 is TGTGCCAGCAGCAAAAGAGGAATCCAGCGGGACCCAGATACGCAGTATTTT.

The chain's CDR3 is CASAFLQGAYTIYF. CDR3 in DNA: TGTGCCAGTGCATTCCTGCAGGGGGCTTACACCATATATTTT. The J gene is TRBJ1-3, the V gene TRBV19; TRBD1 agrees at 8 bases. The germline CDR1 and CDR2 sequences are LNHDA and SQIVND (reference sequence). J was trimmed by 8 bases and V by 8 bases; bases with no gene match: 11. This CDR3 has 14 residues.

V is TRBV7-9 and J is TRBJ1-2; D is possibly TRBD1 (5 bases). This CDR3 region has 16 residues. The V end was cut by 1 base, the J end by 6 bases, with 18 bases between. CDR1 and CDR2 (germline): SEHNR, FQNEAQ (reference sequence). The CDR3 DNA is TGTGCCAGCAGCTTAGATGAGGAGGGACCTTACCATGGCTACACCTTC. Translating gives CASSLDEEGPYHGYTF.

In its sample, this clone was seen once. This chain links TRBV13 with TRBJ1-2, with D tentatively TRBD1 (6 bases). The germline V gene encodes CDR1 PRHDT and CDR2 FYEKMQ (reference sequence). The V gene lost 3 bases and the J gene lost 4 bases, with 18 bases spanning the gap. CDR3 length equals 16 residues. CDR3 nucleotide sequence: TGTGCCAGCAGCTTGGGGGGGACAACAAATATCTATGGCTACACCTTC. This translates into CASSLGGTTNIYGYTF.

This chain uses TRBV27 with TRBJ1-5; the match to TRBD1 covers 9 bases. Trimming at V came to 5 bases and at J to 3 bases, leaving 14 bases not matched to a gene. The germline CDR1 and CDR2 sequences are MNHEY and SMNVEV (reference sequence). The CDR3 consists of 18 residues. The CDR3 loop is CASSPQLTGTGNNQPQHF. The CDR3 coding sequence is TGTGCCAGCAGTCCCCAACTCACCGGGACAGGGAACAATCAGCCCCAGCATTTT.